This passage covers 13 T cell receptor beta chains from one sample sequenced in a study of T cells in localized non-small cell lung cancer. The method was immunoSEQ multiplex PCR; TCRdb's version includes in-frame clones alone and lacks a portion of them. The table shows around 40,000 clones, with approximately 91% occurring only once. The source material was peripheral blood, sampled before any cancer treatment. The receptors shown here come from a female donor of 60 years or more with stage I squamous cell lung carcinoma.

The chain combines TRBV7-8 with TRBJ2-7, with 12 positions matching TRBD2. Germline loops: CDR1 SGHVS, CDR2 FQNEAQ. The CDR3 totals 17 residues. J was trimmed by 2 bases and V by 1 base; bases with no gene match: 6. CDR3 sequence: CASSLGLAGGIAYEQYF. The CDR3 DNA reads TGTGCCAGCAGCTTAGGGCTAGCGGGAGGGATTGCCTACGAGCAGTACTTC. Full variable domain (rest looked up from reference TRBV7-8 and TRBJ2-7): GAGVSQSPRYKVAKRGQDVALRCDPISGHVSLFWYQQALGQGPEFLTYFQNEAQLDKSGLPSDRFFAERPEGSVSTLKIQRTQQEDSAVYLCASSLGLAGGIAYEQYFGPGTRLTVT.

The chain carries TRBV2 and TRBJ2-1; D might be TRBD2 (6 bases). This CDR3 is built from 11 residues. CDR1 SNHLY and CDR2 FYNNEI come from the germline V gene. The germline V and J ends were trimmed by 4 bases and 13 bases, with 11 bases remaining between them. The chain's CDR3 is CASSVSGVQFF. In nucleotides, the CDR3 is TGTGCCAGCAGTGTATCGGGGGTTCAGTTCTTC.

The chain links TRBV7-9 to TRBJ2-2; 13 nucleotides align to TRBD2. CDR3 length: 16 amino acids. CDR1 is SEHNR and CDR2 is FQNEAQ in the germline V gene (reference sequence). With V trimmed by 8 bases and J by 5 bases, 8 bases remained unmatched. The CDR3 loop reads CASEPGLAGRTGELFF. The CDR3 DNA follows: TGTGCCAGCGAACCGGGACTAGCGGGGAGGACCGGGGAGCTGTTTTTT.

The chain is built from TRBV21-1 and TRBJ2-7; the table's D call of TRBD2 was not tested on the DNA. TRBV21-1 is flagged as a pseudogene. CDR3 length: 18 amino acids. The CDR3 bases are TGTGCCACGCCCAACCCGGGACTAGCGGGAGGGCGGCACTACGAGCAGTACTTC. It codes for CATPNPGLAGGRHYEQYF.

This chain connects TRBV29-1 to TRBJ2-1, with D maybe TRBD1 (5 bases). CDR1 SQVTM and CDR2 ANQGSEA come from the germline V gene. V was shortened by 7 bases and J by 5 bases, with 21 bases between the two germline ends. CDR3 size: 15 residues. The DNA for the CDR3 is TGCAGCGCCATTCAGGGAAACCAACCAAACAATGAGCAGTTCTTC. The encoded protein is CSAIQGNQPNNEQFF.

This clone showed up just once. The rearrangement links TRBV6-5 to TRBJ1-2; D not certain. The CDR3 contains 14 residues. Trimming took off 2 bases at V and 6 bases at J, with 13 bases between the two ends. The germline V gene has CDR1 MNHEY and CDR2 SVGAGI. CDR3: CASSYGVPHDGYTF. Written as DNA, the CDR3 is TGTGCCAGCAGTTACGGGGTACCTCACGATGGCTACACCTTC.

The rearrangement joins TRBV7-2 to TRBJ1-1; the D is unclear. The V gene's germline CDR1 is SGHTA and CDR2 FQGNSA. The CDR3 is made up of 13 amino acids. Trimming stripped 1 base from V and 4 bases from J, with 7 bases between. CDR3 in DNA: TGTGCCAGCAGCTTAGGGCCAGTCACTGAAGCTTTCTTT. It translates to CASSLGPVTEAFF.

This clone is medium-sized within its sample. The CDR3 DNA sequence: TGCGCCAGCAGCTTGGGGTATAGGGTCTATGGCTACACCTTC. Encoded protein: CASSLGYRVYGYTF. The gene calls are TRBV5-1 and TRBJ1-2; D not certain. Germline lookup yields CDR1 SGHRS and CDR2 YFSETQ. This CDR3 has 14 amino acids. The V and J ends lost 0 bases and 4 bases respectively, with 10 bases between them.

The chain has TRBV4-1 and TRBJ2-3; D possibly matches TRBD1 or TRBD2 (5 bases each). CDR3 length equals 17 residues. Germline CDR1 and CDR2: MGHRA and YSYEKL. V was shortened by 0 bases and J by 0 bases, with 13 bases between the two germline ends. CDR3 protein: CASSQDRGTGSTDTQYF. CDR3 nucleotide sequence: TGCGCCAGCAGCCAAGATCGTGGGACGGGGAGCACAGATACGCAGTATTTT.

The chain uses TRBV11-3 and TRBJ2-1; D ambiguous. The V gene lost 5 bases and the J gene lost 6 bases, with 8 bases spanning the gap. The germline gives CDR1 SGHNT, CDR2 YENEEA. The CDR3 is 12 amino acids. Written as DNA, the CDR3 is TGTGCCAGCAGCGAGGTTGCCAATGAGCAGTTCTTC. It codes for CASSEVANEQFF. Combining the CDR3 with reference TRBV11-3 and TRBJ2-1 gives the whole variable domain EAGVVQSPRYKIIEKKQPVAFWCNPISGHNTLYWYLQNLGQGPELLIRYENEEAVDDSQLPKDRFSAERLKGVDSTLKIQPAELGDSAVYLCASSEVANEQFFGPGTRLTVL.

The chain combines TRBV30 with TRBJ2-5; 8 bases line up with TRBD2. Trimming took 0 bases from V and 5 from J; bases not matched to a gene: 5. CDR1 is GTSNPN, CDR2 SVGIG, per germline (reference sequence). The CDR3 covers 14 residues. Written as DNA, the CDR3 is TGTGCCTGGAGTGTACGGGGGGGGGCGGAGACCCAGTACTTC. Amino acid sequence: CAWSVRGGAETQYF.

The chain couples TRBV7-2 to TRBJ2-7; possibly TRBD1 for D (6 bases). V was trimmed by 1 base and J by 0 bases, leaving 7 bases between them. The CDR3 contains 14 residues. Germline CDR1 SGHTA, CDR2 FQGNSA. The CDR3 is CASSLGDNSYEQYF. In DNA, the CDR3 is TGTGCCAGCAGCTTAGGGGACAACTCCTACGAGCAGTACTTC.

The V call is TRBV27, the J call TRBJ1-5; 7 nucleotides agree with TRBD1. With 5 bases clipped from V and 7 bases from J, the junction kept 5 bases outside the gene matches. There are 13 residues in the CDR3. The germline V gene encodes CDR1 MNHEY and CDR2 SMNVEV (reference sequence). The CDR3 sequence is CASSQGVRQPQHF. As DNA, the CDR3 is TGTGCCAGCAGTCAGGGGGTACGGCAGCCCCAGCATTTT.